This is a list of T cell receptor beta chains from one sample in a study of a mutant IDH1 vaccine in newly diagnosed glioma. The antigens for these receptors are not known. This table comes from immunoSEQ multiplex PCR, and its TCRdb copy is limited to in-frame clones, with some not included. The profile shows about 31,000 clones, more than 75% of them singletons. Sequences were derived from PBMCs, sampled from a glioma patient whose treatment included an IDH1 peptide vaccine. The receptors were sampled from a woman between 40 and 50 years old with glioma. CDR3s leave out the opening cysteine and the closing phenylalanine or tryptophan.

TRBV29-1	TRBJ2-7	SVSGQGGSYEQY
TRBV7-8	TRBJ2-7	ASSGQGGPYEQY
TRBV18	TRBJ1-2	ASSPSAPSFGYT
TRBV6-6	TRBJ1-6	ASSYSDGDNSPLH
TRBV2	TRBJ1-2	ASSEQQGNYGYT
TRBV6-6	TRBJ2-5	ASSQETQY
TRBV6-1	TRBJ1-5	ASSEGTGGTEPQH
TRBV4-1	TRBJ1-2	ASSQVLGTGAGGYT
TRBV4-1	TRBJ2-7	ASSQEGQGNDEQY
TRBV6-1	TRBJ2-7	ASSELGHGFSSYEQY
TRBV19	TRBJ2-7	ASSIAGASLEQY
TRBV29-1	TRBJ2-2	SPLEKQSNTGELF
TRBV19	TRBJ2-5	ASSIGQGLGGSWGQETQY
TRBV18	TRBJ2-7	ASSLYYSGQGIYEQY
TRBV4-3	TRBJ2-3	ASSLRQTSTDTQY
TRBV7-7	TRBJ2-2	ASSLGTDGATGELF
TRBV11-2	TRBJ2-5	ASTLDRGGETQY
TRBV7-2	TRBJ1-6	ASSPGGYNSPLH
TRBV5-6	TRBJ2-3	ASSLELAGGQGGQY
TRBV29-1	TRBJ1-1	SVDTGKNTEAF
TRBV11-1	TRBJ2-1	ASSLLAVRGSEQF
TRBV30	TRBJ1-1	AWSVGGGAEAF
TRBV9	TRBJ2-3	ASSALSDTQY
TRBV14	TRBJ1-1	ASSQVIRGTEAF
TRBV6-6	TRBJ1-2	ASSTGIGNYGYT
TRBV30	TRBJ1-6	AWGQLASYNSPLH
TRBV6-1	TRBJ1-1	ASSVTGGAVDTEAF
TRBV19	TRBJ1-1	ASRVWGPMNTEAF
TRBV9	TRBJ2-3	ASSPRDLRTDTQY
TRBV11-2	TRBJ2-3	ASVGAGRSDTQY
TRBV30	TRBJ1-2	ACTGGADGYT
TRBV11-2	TRBJ1-1	ASSYNPGWGTEAF
TRBV6-1	TRBJ2-3	ASRPAGPTDTQY
TRBV6-1	TRBJ1-2	ASSSPIGPRGGYT
TRBV5-1	TRBJ2-1	ASSLGNTGLNEQF
TRBV10-2	TRBJ2-1	ASSRDLVEQF
TRBV6-6	TRBJ2-7	ASGLGQYEQY
TRBV6-1	TRBJ1-1	ASRTEGTEAF
TRBV9	TRBJ1-1	ASSAKNTEAF
TRBV5-4	TRBJ2-7	ASSSGTGLNEQY
TRBV13	TRBJ2-1	ASSSKPGTGVSNEQF
TRBV19	TRBJ1-1	ASSKDRAMNTEAF
TRBV19	TRBJ2-3	ASTPPGTGRDTQY
TRBV27	TRBJ1-2	ASSLYGTGERNYGYT
TRBV9	TRBJ2-7	ASSGSAGGYEQY
TRBV6-1	TRBJ2-5	ASSELFSLETQY
TRBV18	TRBJ1-1	ASSPRTNTEAF